The 18 T cell receptor beta chains listed next were all sequenced from one sample in a study of blood T cell repertoires in COVID-19. Sequencing was performed with immunoSEQ multiplex PCR; in TCRdb, only in-frame clones are kept and a portion is missing. The table has over 65,000 clones, about 93% seen once. The source material was peripheral blood. All receptors derive from a woman of 80 years or more with acute or convalescent COVID-19.

CDR3 DNA sequence: TGTGCCAGCAGCCAAGATCCCCTACGGGGGACTAGCCCCGATACGCAGTATTTT. This gives the protein CASSQDPLRGTSPDTQYF. V usage is TRBV4-2 and J usage is TRBJ2-3; 9 nucleotides match TRBD2. Trimming at V came to 0 bases and at J to 6 bases, leaving 13 bases not matched to a gene. This CDR3 contains 18 residues. The germline gives CDR1 LGHNA, CDR2 YNFKEQ.

The chain combines TRBV6-1 with TRBJ1-2, with D possibly being TRBD1 (6 bases). CDR1 and CDR2 (germline): MNHNS, SASEGT. Deletions cut 3 bases from V and 5 bases from J, with 10 bases between. This CDR3 region has 13 residues. CDR3 amino acids: CASSDNRVYGYTF. For the CDR3, the DNA is TGTGCCAGCAGTGACAACAGGGTGTATGGCTACACCTTC.

The gene calls are TRBV28 and TRBJ2-1; D remains unclear. The V and J ends lost 3 bases and 0 bases respectively, with 12 bases between them. Germline V gene sequence: CDR1 MDHEN, CDR2 SYDVKM. CDR3 length equals 16 residues. For the CDR3, the DNA is TGTGCCAGCAGTTTGTTTGCGGTAAGCTCCTACAATGAGCAGTTCTTC. Its translation: CASSLFAVSSYNEQFF.

The chain carries TRBV5-1 and TRBJ2-1, with TRBD2 identical over 8 bases. V shed 0 bases, J shed 4 bases, and the junction held 3 bases outside the gene matches. Germline V CDR1 and CDR2: SGHRS, YFSETQ. This CDR3 is built from 15 residues. The CDR3 protein is CASSLGTSRYNEQFF. The CDR3 DNA follows: TGCGCCAGCAGCTTGGGGACTAGCCGGTACAATGAGCAGTTCTTC.

V gene TRBV6-5 combines with J gene TRBJ1-1, with 9 bases aligning to TRBD1. Germline V CDR1 and CDR2: MNHEY, SVGAGI. The length of the CDR3 is 15 residues. Trimming removed 0 bases from V and 2 bases from J; junction bases left unmatched: 1. The CDR3 protein is CASSYSGQGNTEAFF. Written as DNA, the CDR3 is TGTGCCAGCAGTTACTCGGGACAGGGTAACACTGAAGCTTTCTTT.

The chain uses TRBV10-3 and TRBJ2-1; 9 nucleotides agree with TRBD1. Germline V gene data show CDR1 as ENHRY and CDR2 as SYGVKD. This CDR3 is 14 amino acids long. Trimming cost V 7 bases and J 9 bases; bases outside gene matches: 10. The CDR3 sequence is CAINRRQGGGEQFF. The CDR3 DNA is TGTGCCATCAACCGCCGACAGGGGGGCGGTGAGCAGTTCTTC.

The chain couples TRBV5-1 to TRBJ1-1; D remains ambiguous. The CDR3 extends over 16 amino acids. Trimming pared 1 base from V and 0 bases from J, leaving 13 bases between. Germline CDR1 is SGHRS and CDR2 is YFSETQ. CDR3 protein: CASSLNLDYMNTEAFF. CDR3 in DNA: TGCGCCAGCAGCTTGAACCTAGATTATATGAACACTGAAGCTTTCTTT.

The V and J genes are TRBV13 and TRBJ2-7; unclear D gene. Trimming cost V 1 base and J 0 bases, with 7 bases left between them. Germline V CDR1 and CDR2: PRHDT, FYEKMQ (reference sequence). The CDR3 loop spans 14 amino acids. CDR3 DNA sequence: TGTGCCAGCAGCTTAGATCTGAGCTCCTACGAGCAGTACTTC. The encoded protein is CASSLDLSSYEQYF. The full variable domain, in which reference TRBV13 and TRBJ2-7 provide the parts outside the CDR3, is AAGVIQSPRHLIKEKRETATLKCYPIPRHDTVYWYQQGPGQDPQFLISFYEKMQSDKGSIPDRFSAQQFSDYHSELNMSSLELGDSALYFCASSLDLSSYEQYFGPGTRLTVT.

The chain couples TRBV29-1 to TRBJ2-7, with a possible D match to TRBD2 (6 bases). The germline V gene has CDR1 SQVTM and CDR2 ANQGSEA. Trimming shortened V by 7 bases and J by 1 base, and 11 bases separated the two germline ends. CDR3 length: 12 amino acids. CDR3 coding DNA: TGCAGCGCGGGGACTGAATCCTACGAGCAGTACTTC. Amino acids: CSAGTESYEQYF.

This chain links TRBV9 with TRBJ2-7, with TRBD2 matching over 15 bases. Germline V CDR1 and CDR2: SGDLS, YYNGEE. Germline trimming cut 0 bases from V and 5 bases from J; bases unmatched to any gene: 6. The CDR3 length is 17 residues. The CDR3 DNA reads as TGTGCCAGCAGCGTAGGGACTAGCGGGAGGGCTCTCGACGAGCAGTACTTC. Translated: CASSVGTSGRALDEQYF.

This clone has just a few counts. The chain has TRBV6-5 and TRBJ1-2, with D maybe TRBD1 (6 bases). Germline assignment: CDR1 MNHEY and CDR2 SVGAGI. CDR3 length: 12 amino acids. The ends were cut back, 4 bases at V and 8 bases at J, with 11 bases in the middle. In DNA, the CDR3 is TGTGCCAGCAGTTTACAGGGAAACGGCTACACCTTC. This codes for CASSLQGNGYTF.

The rearrangement links TRBV4-2 to TRBJ2-5, with 13 bases aligning to TRBD2. Germline trimming cut 1 base from V and 2 bases from J; bases unmatched to any gene: 4. The CDR3 totals 17 residues. Per germline, CDR1 LGHNA and CDR2 YNFKEQ. CDR3 region: CASSQGGTSGVQETQYF. Written as DNA, the CDR3 is TGTGCCAGCAGCCAAGGGGGGACTAGCGGGGTACAAGAGACCCAGTACTTC.

The chain is built from TRBV19 and TRBJ1-5; unclear D gene. V lost 1 base and J 0 bases, leaving 10 bases between the germline ends. This CDR3 has 16 amino acids. Germline CDR1 and CDR2: LNHDA and SQIVND (reference sequence). The CDR3 DNA is TGTGCCAGTAGTATAGGTACAGCATATAGCAATCAGCCCCAGCATTTT. Protein sequence: CASSIGTAYSNQPQHF.

This chain links TRBV5-6 with TRBJ2-7; TRBD1 agrees at 10 bases. CDR1 SGHDT and CDR2 YYEEEE come from the germline V gene. The CDR3 runs to 15 residues. V dropped 1 base and J dropped 2; count of bases not matched to a gene: 3. CDR3 region: CASSLWGTGAYEQYF. The CDR3 DNA follows: TGTGCCAGCAGCTTGTGGGGGACAGGGGCCTACGAGCAGTACTTC.

V and J are TRBV5-1 and TRBJ2-1, with 8 positions matching TRBD1. CDR1 is SGHRS and CDR2 is YFSETQ in the germline V gene. V lost 4 bases and J lost 7; bases outside the gene matches: 13. The CDR3 runs to 16 residues. Here the CDR3 reads CASSLSGRTGINEQFF. The CDR3 DNA reads TGCGCCAGCAGCCTGAGTGGTAGGACAGGGATAAATGAGCAGTTCTTC.

The chain employs TRBV4-2 and TRBJ2-5; D perhaps matches TRBD2 (6 bases). The CDR3 spans 15 residues. Deletions cut 7 bases from V and 2 bases from J, with 17 bases between. CDR1 LGHNA and CDR2 YNFKEQ come from the germline V gene. CDR3: CASTQGLQPQETQYF. DNA of the CDR3: TGTGCCAGCACTCAGGGACTTCAACCTCAAGAGACCCAGTACTTC.

The rearrangement links TRBV12-3 or TRBV12-4 to TRBJ2-7, with D possibly matching TRBD2 (5 bases). V lost 5 bases, J lost 7 bases, and 12 bases lay in between. This CDR3 comprises 12 residues. The CDR3, as DNA: TGTGCCAGCAGTCCGGTCGGGAAGGAGCAGTACTTC. Residues: CASSPVGKEQYF.

This clone turned up a few times. In DNA, the CDR3 is TGTGCCAGCAGCCCACATAACAGGGTCCCCTACGAGCAGTACTTC. Its translation is CASSPHNRVPYEQYF. This sequence joins TRBV7-9 and TRBJ2-7; tentative D call: TRBD1 (6 bases). This CDR3 contains 15 residues. V lost 5 bases to trimming and J lost 2 bases, with 16 bases between them. CDR1 is SEHNR and CDR2 is FQNEAQ in the germline V gene (reference sequence).